A selection of T cell receptor beta chains follows, all from one sample in a study of PD-L1 blockade in urothelial cancer. Here immunoSEQ multiplex PCR was the method, and the copy in TCRdb shows in-frame clones only, minus some. The table shows tens of thousands of clones, with roughly four fifths occurring only once. Sequencing was performed on PBMCs, taken around atezolizumab (anti-PD-L1) treatment. The receptor set was obtained from a man between 65 and 80 years old with urothelial cancer. The conserved cysteine and the conserved F or W are not part of the CDR3 here. A D gene is named only where the DNA matches it firmly. Size is omitted from some rows. Given values are once, few, many or a class for expanded clones.

size: .; J: TRBJ1-5; D: .; V: TRBV27; CDR3: ASSLKAHRGVNQPQH
size: .; J: TRBJ2-3; D: .; V: TRBV9; CDR3: ASSVGAGRADTQY
size: once; J: TRBJ1-1; D: TRBD1; V: TRBV5-1; CDR3: ASSLARDSLNTEAF
size: .; J: TRBJ1-2; D: .; V: TRBV5-1; CDR3: ASSPRSRGYGYT
size: many; J: TRBJ1-4; D: .; V: TRBV6-6; CDR3: ASSRPGESNEKLF
size: many; J: TRBJ1-3; D: TRBD1; V: TRBV5-4; CDR3: ASSQAGTGSGNTIY
size: .; J: TRBJ2-1; D: TRBD2; V: TRBV10-3; CDR3: ATQGGDGEQF
size: .; J: TRBJ2-5; D: .; V: TRBV7-8; CDR3: ASSLQETQY
size: once; J: TRBJ1-4; D: TRBD1; V: TRBV28; CDR3: ASRSGTAVHEKLF
size: many; J: TRBJ1-5; D: .; V: TRBV7-9; CDR3: ASSPDGDQPQH
size: once; J: TRBJ2-7; D: .; V: TRBV2; CDR3: ASSATESSYEQY
size: .; J: TRBJ2-3; D: TRBD1; V: TRBV2; CDR3: ASSEGGTGIEDTQY
size: many; J: TRBJ1-1; D: TRBD1; V: TRBV18; CDR3: ASSPRQGGTEAF
size: .; J: TRBJ2-2; D: .; V: TRBV12-2; CDR3: ASRPRGGYGELF
size: .; J: TRBJ1-2; D: TRBD1; V: TRBV4-3; CDR3: ASSQDRGQDPYGYT
size: .; J: TRBJ1-6; D: .; V: TRBV6-6; CDR3: ASSSDTNNSPLH
size: .; J: TRBJ1-2; D: TRBD1; V: TRBV5-6; CDR3: ASSLGDRDYGYT
size: .; J: TRBJ2-3; D: .; V: TRBV7-2; CDR3: ASSLGLAVRTDTQY
size: once; J: TRBJ1-2; D: .; V: TRBV6-1; CDR3: ASIFGGGSGYT
size: .; J: TRBJ2-1; D: TRBD1; V: TRBV18; CDR3: ASSYGQGGYNEQF
size: .; J: TRBJ1-1; D: .; V: TRBV25-1; CDR3: ASSSLAGVSSTEAF
size: .; J: TRBJ1-2; D: .; V: TRBV21-1; CDR3: APLGQTVGGYT
size: .; J: TRBJ2-3; D: TRBD2; V: TRBV5-6; CDR3: ASTKLLAGTDTQY
size: .; J: TRBJ2-7; D: TRBD2; V: TRBV28; CDR3: ASSHAGREGSYEQY
size: .; J: TRBJ2-5; D: .; V: TRBV19; CDR3: ASSPYRWETQY
size: .; J: TRBJ2-3; D: .; V: TRBV4-3; CDR3: ASSQESATDTQY
size: .; J: TRBJ1-5; D: .; V: TRBV15; CDR3: ATSRDVNQPQH
size: .; J: TRBJ2-1; D: .; V: TRBV7-2; CDR3: ASSPRRGGGSYNEQF
size: .; J: TRBJ2-1; D: .; V: TRBV7-9; CDR3: ASSPWSPYNEQF
size: .; J: TRBJ2-7; D: TRBD1; V: TRBV18; CDR3: ASSPRDRGEQY
size: .; J: TRBJ2-1; D: TRBD1; V: TRBV29-1; CDR3: SVRQGGYNEQF
size: .; J: TRBJ2-1; D: TRBD2; V: TRBV4-1; CDR3: ASSQDWGSGLQF
size: few; J: TRBJ1-1; D: .; V: TRBV19; CDR3: ASSIGSNTEAF
size: .; J: TRBJ2-1; D: .; V: TRBV6-5; CDR3: ASSYSEGREQF
size: .; J: TRBJ2-5; D: .; V: TRBV9; CDR3: ASSVSASGQETQY
size: once; J: TRBJ1-5; D: .; V: TRBV6-1; CDR3: ASSGQGGNQPQH
size: .; J: TRBJ1-2; D: .; V: TRBV9; CDR3: ASSADGGGNYGYT
size: .; J: TRBJ2-7; D: .; V: TRBV4-3; CDR3: ASSQAQGKYEQY
size: .; J: TRBJ2-7; D: TRBD2; V: TRBV11-3; CDR3: ASSFTSGSSYEQY
size: .; J: TRBJ1-4; D: .; V: TRBV2; CDR3: ASSEARVLEKLF
size: .; J: TRBJ2-7; D: TRBD1; V: TRBV28; CDR3: AKGQGSYEQY
size: .; J: TRBJ2-7; D: .; V: TRBV7-4; CDR3: ASSPREGAYEQY
size: .; J: TRBJ2-7; D: .; V: TRBV15; CDR3: ATSRSGSSYEQY
size: few; J: TRBJ1-1; D: .; V: TRBV18; CDR3: ASSPLETMNTEAF
size: .; J: TRBJ2-5; D: TRBD2; V: TRBV28; CDR3: ASSSLSGRGRETQY
size: .; J: TRBJ1-2; D: .; V: TRBV9; CDR3: ASSVDAGYGYT
size: .; J: TRBJ2-5; D: .; V: TRBV5-1; CDR3: ASSLGGGTAQETQY
size: .; J: TRBJ1-4; D: TRBD1; V: TRBV28; CDR3: ASSLPGQGSSGEKLF
size: .; J: TRBJ1-4; D: .; V: TRBV6-6; CDR3: ASSYSSEKLF
size: .; J: TRBJ2-1; D: .; V: TRBV19; CDR3: ASSIRQGSYNEQF
size: few; J: TRBJ2-7; D: TRBD2; V: TRBV5-5; CDR3: ASSFGLAGVYEQY
size: .; J: TRBJ1-5; D: .; V: TRBV2; CDR3: ASRNRVGQPQH
size: medium-sized; J: TRBJ2-7; D: .; V: TRBV28; CDR3: ASSPGYYEQY
size: few; J: TRBJ2-1; D: TRBD1; V: TRBV20-1; CDR3: SAIRGNEQF
size: .; J: TRBJ1-2; D: TRBD1; V: TRBV7-2; CDR3: ASSLAIGQGMGGYT
size: few; J: TRBJ1-4; D: .; V: TRBV28; CDR3: AISQGNYNEKLF
size: .; J: TRBJ1-4; D: .; V: TRBV18; CDR3: ASSQTGLNEKLF
size: few; J: TRBJ1-1; D: .; V: TRBV7-6; CDR3: ASSRTRDTEAF
size: .; J: TRBJ2-7; D: .; V: TRBV27; CDR3: ASSLVHKSYEQY
size: few; J: TRBJ2-2; D: .; V: TRBV5-4; CDR3: ASSLGQATGELF